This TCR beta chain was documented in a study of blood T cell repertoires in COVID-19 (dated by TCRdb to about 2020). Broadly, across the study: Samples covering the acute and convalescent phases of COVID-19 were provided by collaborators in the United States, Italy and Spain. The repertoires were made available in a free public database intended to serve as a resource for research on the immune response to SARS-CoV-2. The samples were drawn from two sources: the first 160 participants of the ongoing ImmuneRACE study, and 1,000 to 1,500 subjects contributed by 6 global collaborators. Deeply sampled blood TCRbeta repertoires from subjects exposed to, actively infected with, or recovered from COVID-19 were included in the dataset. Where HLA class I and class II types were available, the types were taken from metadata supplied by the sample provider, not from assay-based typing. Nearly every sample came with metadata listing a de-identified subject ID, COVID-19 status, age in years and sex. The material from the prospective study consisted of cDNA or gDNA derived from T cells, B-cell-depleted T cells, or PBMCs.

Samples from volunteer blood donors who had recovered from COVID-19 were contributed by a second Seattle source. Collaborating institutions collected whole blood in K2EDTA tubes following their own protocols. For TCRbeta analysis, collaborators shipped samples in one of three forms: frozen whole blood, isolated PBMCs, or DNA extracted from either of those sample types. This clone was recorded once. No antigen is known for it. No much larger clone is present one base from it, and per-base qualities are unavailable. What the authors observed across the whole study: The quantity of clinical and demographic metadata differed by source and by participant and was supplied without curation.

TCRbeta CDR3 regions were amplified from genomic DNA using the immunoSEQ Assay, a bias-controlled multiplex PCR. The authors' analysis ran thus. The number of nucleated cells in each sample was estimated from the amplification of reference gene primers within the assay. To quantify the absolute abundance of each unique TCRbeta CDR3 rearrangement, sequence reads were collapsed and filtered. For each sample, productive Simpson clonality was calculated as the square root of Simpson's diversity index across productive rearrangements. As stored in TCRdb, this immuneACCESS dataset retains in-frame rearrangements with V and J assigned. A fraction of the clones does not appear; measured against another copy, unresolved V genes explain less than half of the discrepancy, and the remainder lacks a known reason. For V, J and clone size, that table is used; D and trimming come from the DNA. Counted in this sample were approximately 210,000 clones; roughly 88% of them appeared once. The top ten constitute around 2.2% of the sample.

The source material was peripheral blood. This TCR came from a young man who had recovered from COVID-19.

The CDR3 sequence is CASSQEWSGGALSPGEQFF. The bases are TGCGCCAGCAGCCAAGAGTGGAGCGGGGGGGCCCTGAGCCCCGGTGAGCAGTTCTTC. The receptor chain draws on TRBV4-3 and TRBJ2-1, and 10 junction bases match TRBD2. Trimmed from V: 0 bases; trimmed from J: 9 bases; junction bases lacking a gene match: 17. Via the germline V gene, CDR1 is LGHNA and CDR2 YSLEER. From the cysteine up to the phenylalanine, the CDR3 has a length of 19 residues. Just the 57-base CDR3 DNA is kept, in frame starting at base 1.